The 29 T cell receptor beta chains reported below all come from one sample, sequenced in a study of cytomegalovirus exposure and HLA in healthy donors. PCR used 60 Vbeta primers and 13 Jbeta primers. TCRdb's table, derived via immunoSEQ multiplex PCR, lists solely in-frame clones and lacks some. The sample consists of 130,000 to 150,000 clones, 70% to 85% of them appearing once. Input material: PBMCs. The source of these receptors is a woman aged 60-75 years in good health and CMV-seropositive.

The chain couples TRBV19 to TRBJ1-1; TRBD1 matches 11 bases. V was clipped by 6 bases and J by 0 bases; unmatched bases: 9. The germline V gene encodes CDR1 LNHDA and CDR2 SQIVND (reference sequence). The CDR3 extends over 17 amino acids. The CDR3 DNA reads TGTGCCAGTAGCCCCGGACAGGGGGCGTGGGTGAACACTGAAGCTTTCTTT. Translation gives CASSPGQGAWVNTEAFF.

The chain carries TRBV4-1 and TRBJ2-1, with TRBD2 as a possible D gene (6 bases). Trimming stripped 4 bases from V and 5 bases from J, with 18 bases between. This CDR3 has 16 amino acids. Per germline, CDR1 MGHRA and CDR2 YSYEKL. The CDR3 nucleotides are TGCGCCAGCAGCCGAGGTGGAGGGAACCGGCACAATGAGCAGTTCTTC. The encoded protein is CASSRGGGNRHNEQFF.

This clone was counted a few times. V usage is TRBV11-3 and J usage is TRBJ2-5; D is unclear. Germline V lookup: CDR1 SGHNT, CDR2 YENEEA. The CDR3 length is 13 residues. The V gene lost 3 bases and the J gene lost 5 bases, with 10 bases spanning the gap. The CDR3 protein is CASSLFLRETQYF. CDR3 bases: TGTGCCAGCAGCTTGTTTCTACGGGAGACCCAGTACTTC.

The chain joins TRBV19 to TRBJ2-3, with TRBD1 matching 8 bases. The trim removed 3 bases at V and 4 bases at J, leaving 6 bases unmatched. The CDR3 runs to 15 residues. The germline gives CDR1 LNHDA, CDR2 SQIVND (reference sequence). The CDR3 loop reads CASSIRGQAADTQYF. In nucleotides, the CDR3 is TGTGCCAGTAGTATTCGGGGACAGGCAGCAGATACGCAGTATTTT.

The V and J genes are TRBV13 and TRBJ2-7, with TRBD1 matching over 7 bases. The CDR3 totals 14 residues. The V gene's germline CDR1 is PRHDT and CDR2 FYEKMQ (reference sequence). V shed 4 bases and J 2 bases; nucleotides not matched to a gene: 5. CDR3 loop: CASSSRDSTYEQYF. The CDR3 DNA reads TGTGCCAGCAGCTCCCGGGACAGTACCTACGAGCAGTACTTC.

The chain joins TRBV28 to TRBJ2-7; 9 bases line up with TRBD2. From germline, CDR1 is MDHEN and CDR2 SYDVKM. This CDR3 has 15 amino acids. V trimming: 4 bases; J trimming: 6 bases; junction bases outside the gene matches: 10. The DNA for the CDR3 is TGTGCCAGCAGTTCCGGGGTAGCGGGAGTGGGCGAGCAGTACTTC. Protein product: CASSSGVAGVGEQYF.

The V and J genes are TRBV5-1 and TRBJ2-7; TRBD2 matches 10 bases. The CDR3 is 15 residues long. Per the germline V gene, CDR1 is SGHRS and CDR2 is YFSETQ. J gave up 2 bases and V 4 bases, and 6 bases lay outside the gene matches. The DNA of the CDR3 is TGCGCCAGCAGCGAACGGACTAGCGGCCCCTACGAGCAGTACTTC. Translated: CASSERTSGPYEQYF.

This rearrangement joins TRBV19 to TRBJ2-7; D possibly corresponds to TRBD1 (7 bases). V dropped 10 bases and J dropped 1 base, with 14 bases sitting between them. CDR3 length equals 13 residues. Germline V CDR1 and CDR2: LNHDA, SQIVND (reference sequence). The CDR3 is CATFRGASYEQYF. The DNA for the CDR3 is TGTGCCACCTTCAGGGGGGCGTCCTACGAGCAGTACTTC. The full variable domain, in which reference TRBV19 and TRBJ2-7 provide the parts outside the CDR3, is DGGITQSPKYLFRKEGQNVTLSCEQNLNHDAMYWYRQDPGQGLRLIYYSQIVNDFQKGDIAEGYSVSREKKESFPLTVTSAQKNPTAFYLCATFRGASYEQYFGPGTRLTVT.

The chain couples TRBV7-2 to TRBJ2-7, with TRBD1 matching over 9 bases. There are 17 residues in the CDR3. The germline CDR1 and CDR2 sequences are SGHTA and FQGNSA. J gave up 0 bases and V 5 bases, and 11 bases lay outside the gene matches. The CDR3 sequence is CASSKEQGARSSYEQYF. The DNA for the CDR3 is TGTGCCAGCAGCAAAGAACAGGGGGCGAGGAGCTCCTACGAGCAGTACTTC. Complete variable domain (other parts from reference TRBV7-2 and TRBJ2-7): GAGVSQSPSNKVTEKGKDVELRCDPISGHTALYWYRQSLGQGLEFLIYFQGNSAPDKSGLPSDRFSAERTGGSVSTLTIQRTQQEDSAVYLCASSKEQGARSSYEQYFGPGTRLTVT.

V is TRBV18 and J is TRBJ1-2; 7 bases are shared with TRBD1. Germline CDR1 KGHSH, CDR2 LQKENI. V lost 3 bases, J lost 4 bases, and 2 bases stayed unmatched. The CDR3 is made up of 13 amino acids. Written as DNA, the CDR3 is TGTGCCAGCTCACCCGGGACAGTCTATGGCTACACCTTC. It yields the protein CASSPGTVYGYTF.

CDR3 nucleotide sequence: TGTGCCAGCAGTCGATACGGGAGGCTCGGGACAGATACGCAGTATTTT. Protein: CASSRYGRLGTDTQYF. This chain connects TRBV2 to TRBJ2-3, with 7 bases identical to TRBD2. Per germline, CDR1 SNHLY and CDR2 FYNNEI. CDR3 length: 16 residues. V dropped 5 bases and J dropped 3; count of bases not matched to a gene: 11.

The V call is TRBV25-1, the J call TRBJ1-2, with TRBD1 as a possible D gene (5 bases). Trimming removed 6 bases at V and 2 bases at J, with 13 bases between. The CDR3 length is 14 residues. Germline lookup yields CDR1 MGHDK and CDR2 SYGVNS. The CDR3 DNA follows: TGTGCCAGCAGCGAGGCGCGGGGGAACTATGGCTACACCTTC. Its translation: CASSEARGNYGYTF.

This clone was counted once. The V gene is TRBV28, the J gene TRBJ1-3; the D is unclear. Between the trimmed V and J ends, which lost 3 bases and 0 bases, there was a span of 6 bases. Looked up from germline, CDR1 is MDHEN and CDR2 is SYDVKM. The CDR3 is 14 residues long. The CDR3 nucleotides read TGTGCCAGCAGTTTCACAGCCTCTGGAAACACCATATATTTT. Translated, it gives CASSFTASGNTIYF.

The chain carries TRBV10-3 and TRBJ1-3; a possible D gene is TRBD1 (5 bases). V was pared by 3 bases and J by 2 bases, with 14 bases between. Germline V CDR1 and CDR2: ENHRY, SYGVKD. This CDR3 spans 16 amino acids. The CDR3 here is CAISDRFRGAGNTIYF. The CDR3 DNA is TGTGCCATCAGTGACCGATTTAGGGGCGCTGGAAACACCATATATTTT.

This clone appeared a single time. In nucleotides, the CDR3 is TGTGCCAGCTCACTGAGAGCCTCGACCGGGGAGCTGTTTTTT. Translation: CASSLRASTGELFF. The V and J genes are TRBV18 and TRBJ2-2; D is uncertain. This CDR3 has 14 residues. V dropped 4 bases and J dropped 5 bases, with 11 bases sitting between them. Per the germline V gene, CDR1 is KGHSH and CDR2 is LQKENI.

This clone has more than one count but fewer than ten. V usage is TRBV7-2 and J usage is TRBJ2-5; the match to TRBD2 covers 11 bases. CDR1 is SGHTA, CDR2 FQGNSA, per germline. The junction had 10 bases not matched to a gene; V was cut back by 5 bases and J by 5 bases. This CDR3 contains 16 residues. The CDR3 coding sequence is TGTGCCAGCAGCCTACTACTAGCGGGAGAATCTGAGACCCAGTACTTC. It translates to CASSLLLAGESETQYF.

The chain is built from TRBV23-1 and TRBJ2-3; D might be TRBD2 (5 bases). TRBV23-1 carries the ORF label, with uncertain function. The V end lost 2 bases, the J end lost 2 bases, and 11 bases lay between the germline ends. The CDR3 spans 15 residues. CDR3 region: CASSQNPRDTDTQYF. CDR3 coding DNA: TGCGCCAGCAGTCAAAATCCCCGGGACACAGATACGCAGTATTTT.

The chain combines TRBV13 with TRBJ1-6; possible D gene TRBD1, 5 bases. Trimming shortened V by 1 base and J by 8 bases, and 15 bases separated the two germline ends. The CDR3 runs to 16 residues. CDR1 is PRHDT and CDR2 is FYEKMQ in the germline V gene (reference sequence). As DNA, the CDR3 is TGTGCCAGCAGCTTAGTTGGCAGGGCCAGGGATTCACCCCTCCACTTT. This codes for CASSLVGRARDSPLHF.

DNA of the CDR3: TGTGCCAGCGCTCCGACAGGGGTAAACTACGAGCAGTACTTC. Translated: CASAPTGVNYEQYF. The chain employs TRBV19 and TRBJ2-7; TRBD1 matches 8 bases. V lost 9 bases, J lost 3 bases, and 10 bases stayed unmatched. This CDR3 has 14 residues. Germline CDR1 and CDR2: LNHDA and SQIVND (reference sequence).

This rearrangement joins TRBV27 to TRBJ2-3, with D perhaps TRBD2 (5 bases). This CDR3 region has 14 residues. V lost 6 bases and J 5 bases, leaving 15 bases between the germline ends. CDR1 is MNHEY and CDR2 is SMNVEV in the germline V gene (reference sequence). The CDR3 loop reads CASSPSPAGDTQYF. The CDR3 DNA reads as TGTGCCAGCAGCCCTAGCCCCGCAGGAGATACGCAGTATTTT.

The chain employs TRBV27 and TRBJ1-1; 7 bases agree with TRBD1. The V and J ends lost 3 bases and 6 bases, in that order; junction bases with no gene match: 1. The CDR3 length is 12 residues. From germline, CDR1 is MNHEY and CDR2 SMNVEV (reference sequence). The CDR3 reads CASSLTGSEAFF. The CDR3 DNA follows: TGTGCCAGCAGTTTGACAGGGTCTGAAGCTTTCTTT.

This chain joins TRBV2 and TRBJ1-2, with 7 bases matching TRBD1. The CDR3 loop spans 14 amino acids. J gave up 8 bases and V 6 bases, and 12 bases lay outside the gene matches. The germline V gene has CDR1 SNHLY and CDR2 FYNNEI. The CDR3 region is CASRKNRGTFGYTF. DNA for the CDR3: TGTGCCAGCAGGAAGAACAGGGGCACTTTCGGCTACACCTTC.

The rearrangement joins TRBV7-9 to TRBJ2-5, with TRBD1 identical over 12 bases. The ends lost 5 bases at V and 11 bases at J; junction bases unmatched: 15. Germline lookup yields CDR1 SEHNR and CDR2 FQNEAQ (reference sequence). This CDR3 is 16 amino acids long. The CDR3 is CASSDGHGTGGNQQYF. Written as DNA, the CDR3 is TGTGCCAGCAGCGATGGCCACGGGACAGGGGGCAATCAGCAGTACTTC. The entire variable domain, with the rest obtained from reference TRBV7-9 and TRBJ2-5, is as follows: DTGVSQNPRHKITKRGQNVTFRCDPISEHNRLYWYRQTLGQGPEFLTYFQNEAQLEKSRLLSDRFSAERPKGSFSTLEIQRTEQGDSAMYLCASSDGHGTGGNQQYFGPGTRLLVL.

The chain is built from TRBV7-8 and TRBJ1-3; D perhaps matches TRBD1 (5 bases). Germline CDR1 reads SGHVS; CDR2 reads FQNEAQ. The CDR3 has 14 residues. Between the trimmed V and J ends, which lost 5 bases and 8 bases, there was a span of 16 bases. The CDR3 DNA reads TGTGCCAGCAGCCAGTATATCAGGGAGGACACCATATATTTT. Translated: CASSQYIREDTIYF.

The chain is built from TRBV15 and TRBJ1-4, with TRBD1 as a possible D gene (6 bases). This CDR3 region has 16 residues. The ends were cut back, 1 base at V and 8 bases at J, with 17 bases in the middle. The V gene's germline CDR1 is LNHNV and CDR2 YYDKDF (reference sequence). The DNA for the CDR3 is TGTGCCACCAGCAGAGCGCAGGGGCAGATTGGAGAAAAACTGTTTTTT. Protein: CATSRAQGQIGEKLFF.

The chain carries TRBV9 and TRBJ2-3; a possible D gene is TRBD2 (6 bases). From germline, CDR1 is SGDLS and CDR2 YYNGEE. This CDR3 comprises 16 residues. The germline V and J ends were trimmed by 1 base and 4 bases, with 16 bases remaining between them. The chain's CDR3 is CASSVWIGSGSDTQYF. Written as DNA, the CDR3 is TGTGCCAGCAGCGTATGGATCGGGAGTGGGTCAGATACGCAGTATTTT.

The V gene is TRBV6-5, the J gene TRBJ1-5; D gene ambiguous. Germline lookup yields CDR1 MNHEY and CDR2 SVGAGI. CDR3 length: 15 amino acids. With 0 bases removed from V and 0 bases from J, the gap between germline ends came to 6 bases. The CDR3 sequence: CASSYSAGSNQPQHF. For the CDR3, the DNA is TGTGCCAGCAGTTACTCGGCAGGTAGCAATCAGCCCCAGCATTTT.

This chain joins TRBV5-1 and TRBJ2-1, with D tentatively TRBD1 (6 bases). The CDR3 contains 16 residues. Between the trimmed V and J ends, which lost 1 base and 1 base, there was a span of 12 bases. From germline, CDR1 is SGHRS and CDR2 YFSETQ. The CDR3: CASSLSGGQSYNEQFF. As DNA, the CDR3 is TGCGCCAGCAGCTTGAGCGGCGGACAGTCCTACAATGAGCAGTTCTTC.

This sequence joins TRBV7-9 and TRBJ1-1; D call uncertain. V was pared by 5 bases and J by 5 bases, with 9 bases between. This CDR3 spans 12 amino acids. CDR1 and CDR2 from the germline V gene are SEHNR and FQNEAQ (reference sequence). CDR3 amino acids: CASSPAGTEAFF. DNA for the CDR3: TGTGCCAGCAGCCCCGCAGGAACTGAAGCTTTCTTT.